This T cell receptor beta chain was recorded in a study of shared clonotypes between healthy human individuals (dated by TCRdb to the early 2020s). At the level of the whole study: The cohort comprised a couple of women and a few men aged 18 to 49 years. Blood TCR repertoires of a handful of healthy adults were deeply sequenced to estimate repertoire size and the extent of clonotype sharing between individuals. To increase sequencing depth and limit assay-specific biases, different laboratories used diverse techniques to prepare libraries and sequence TCR repertoires. For each donor, three plates each were used for CD4 naive and CD4 memory, two plates were used for CD8 naive, and one plate was used for CD8 memory. Leukapheresis yielded between about 0.85 and 9 billion PBMCs per donor.

TCR CDR3 regions were amplified from genomic DNA by multiplex PCR using the deep immunoSEQ assay. Extracted genomic DNA from each cell subset was distributed evenly across all wells of several immunoSEQ 96-well plates, and each plate was treated as a replicate. Each replicate PCR for sorted subsets received around 0.2 ug genomic DNA, equal to about 30,000 T cell genomes. Purified libraries were quantified with a Qubit 3.0 fluorometer, sized on a Bioanalyzer 2100, and re-quantified with the KAPA Library Quantification kit. Every immunoSEQ 96-well plate was sequenced on a dedicated single-read 150-cycle Illumina NextSeq 550 flow cell. As for how the authors treated the data: The immunoSEQ output contained only junctional sequences without quality scores, so filtering could not match that applied to full-length reads. Sequences were annotated with PyIR, a Python wrapper for IgBLAST v1.9, and V/J genes and CDR3 were assigned using IMGT germline references. Reads were filtered out if the reads had weak V/J assignments (E-value above 1e-6), no CDR3, stop codons, out-of-frame junctions, or ambiguous translated residues. A V3J clonotype was defined by an identical inferred V gene, J gene, and CDR3 amino acid sequence. The percentage overlap between two repertoires was calculated by dividing the number of shared unique clonotypes by the size of the smaller repertoire. Repertoire richness was assessed with RTK rarefaction, the Chao1 estimator, and Recon v2.1 estimates of unobserved clonotypes. Generation probabilities were computed with OLGA for all TCRbeta clonotypes obtained by the gDNA method from several donors. TCRdb took over this immuneACCESS table, retaining in-frame rearrangements with V and J assigned. Such tables are incomplete; in checked studies, under half of the missing clones stem from an unresolved V gene, and the remainder is unexplained. That table is the source of V, J and clone size, and D and trimming were worked out from the DNA. In all, the sample holds about 2.2 million clones, and roughly 93% of those were seen once. Around 1.8% of the sample comes from the top ten.

For the CD8 naive samples, CD45RO-negative cells were positively selected for CCR7, yielding a CD45RA+CCR7+ population from which TemRA cells were excluded. Healthy HIV-negative adults with no recently reported acute infections or vaccinations were included as donors. Every donor was a Caucasian adult residing in Nashville, Tennessee, USA. Blood was obtained by leukapheresis, after which PBMCs were separated by Ficoll-Histopaque density gradient centrifugation and cryopreserved in liquid nitrogen vapor phase. Purity and quantity of every magnetically sorted T cell population were checked by analytical flow cytometry. From each sorted fraction, genomic DNA was isolated and quantified by UV absorbance on a Nanodrop 2000c. About this clone itself: Its antigen is still unknown. The sample holds no much larger clone one base away, and base qualities are not on file.

The study at large found these results: Rarefaction of sorted-subset datasets indicated incomplete sequencing despite the large sequencing depth. Based on pairwise subsampling, the degree of clonotype sharing among donors was expected to be affected by sequencing depth. Compared with non-shared clonotypes, the clonotypes found in all four sorted-subset donors had higher generation probabilities. The genetic and exposure-history diversity represented was limited by the small number of donors. Sampling was limited to blood, and TCR repertoires in tissue likely differ from TCR repertoires in blood. Across four donors, around 5% of naive CD4, more than 3% of naive CD8, 2.3% of memory CD4, and about 0.44% of memory CD8 clonotypes were shared. Naive subsets generally had larger estimated clonotype richness than memory subsets.

CDR1 and CDR2 were assigned from the germline V gene (reference sequence) as GTSNPN and SVGIG. The CDR3 runs 14 residues from the cysteine to the phenylalanine. The CDR3 DNA has 42 bases and is translated from base 1. Trimming costs V 5 bases and J 3 bases, and their ends lie 17 bases apart. This receptor was taken from a man younger than 35 in good health. Some clones in this sample may be carry-over from other donors' samples. The sequence is built from TRBV30 and TRBJ2-7, with the identity of the D gene unclear. Sequencing used naive CD8+ T cells from PBMCs. According to the study, the label for this sample's cell subset or site signals: CD45RA+CCR7+. The CDR3 region reads CAWRPPSLDYEQYF. The DNA sequence is as follows: TGTGCCTGGCGCCCGCCCAGTCTCGACTACGAGCAGTACTTC.